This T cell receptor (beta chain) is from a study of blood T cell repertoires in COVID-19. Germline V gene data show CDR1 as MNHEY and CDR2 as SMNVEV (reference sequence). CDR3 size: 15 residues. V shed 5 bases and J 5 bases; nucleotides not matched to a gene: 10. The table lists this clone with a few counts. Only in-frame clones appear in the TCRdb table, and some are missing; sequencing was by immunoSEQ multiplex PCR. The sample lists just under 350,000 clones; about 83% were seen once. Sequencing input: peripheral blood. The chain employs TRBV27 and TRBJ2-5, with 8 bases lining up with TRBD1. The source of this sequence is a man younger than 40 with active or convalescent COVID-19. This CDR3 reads CASSPSTGVLETQYF. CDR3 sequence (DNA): TGTGCCAGCAGTCCTTCGACAGGGGTTCTCGAGACCCAGTACTTC.